This TCR beta chain originates from a study of early T cells in non-severe SARS-CoV-2 infection. Between the trimmed V and J ends, which lost 3 bases and 10 bases, there was a span of 10 bases. This CDR3 has 11 residues. In germline, CDR1 is SQVTM, CDR2 ANQGSEA. This clonotype was detected a few times. Individually, cDNA molecules had unique molecular identifiers attached to them. TCRdb used MiXCR to reprocess the 5' RACE reads, holding one entry per CDR3 protein. In the table there are 100,000 to 150,000 distinct CDR3 sequences, more than 13% of which are singletons. The rearrangement links TRBV29-1 to TRBJ2-1; D is perhaps TRBD1 or TRBD2 (6 bases each). Material: whole blood. The TCR sequence derives from an adult who was a healthcare worker with PCR-confirmed SARS-CoV-2 infection or an uninfected control (not recorded which). The CDR3, as DNA: TGCAGCGTTGACGGGGGCCGGGAGCAGTTCTTC. It encodes CSVDGGREQFF.